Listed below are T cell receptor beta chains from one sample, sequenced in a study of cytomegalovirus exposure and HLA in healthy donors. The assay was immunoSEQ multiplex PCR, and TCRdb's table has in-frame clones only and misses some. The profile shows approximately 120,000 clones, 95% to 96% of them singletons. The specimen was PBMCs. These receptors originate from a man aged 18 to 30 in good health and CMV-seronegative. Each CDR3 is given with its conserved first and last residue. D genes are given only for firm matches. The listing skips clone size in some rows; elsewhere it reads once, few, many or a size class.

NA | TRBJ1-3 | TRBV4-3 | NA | TGCGCCAGCAGCCACCAATCTACAGGGAGCTCTGGAAACACCATATATTTT | CASSHQSTGSSGNTIYF
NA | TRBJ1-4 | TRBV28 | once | TGTGCCAGCAGTCTCAGGGCCCTTCGTGTAGCTGACCTGGCGAAAAAACTGTTTTTT | CASSLRALRVADLAKKLFF
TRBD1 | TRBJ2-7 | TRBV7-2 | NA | TGTGCCAGCAGCCCAAGGACAGGGGACTACGAGCAGTACTTC | CASSPRTGDYEQYF
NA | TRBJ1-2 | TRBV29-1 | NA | TGCAGCGCCGAAGGGGGTGATGGCTACACCTTC | CSAEGGDGYTF
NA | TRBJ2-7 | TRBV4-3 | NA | TGCGCCAGCAGCCTGACTACGGAACCATCCTACGAGCAGTACTTC | CASSLTTEPSYEQYF
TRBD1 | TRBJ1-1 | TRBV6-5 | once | TGTGCCAGCAGCGTGACAGGGGGGACTGAAGCTTTCTTT | CASSVTGGTEAFF
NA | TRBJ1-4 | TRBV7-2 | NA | TGTGCCAGCAGCAGTTCTCCGGGACAACAGACAACTAATGAAAAACTGTTTTTT | CASSSSPGQQTTNEKLFF
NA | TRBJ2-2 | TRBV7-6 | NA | TGTGCCAGCAGCTTAGGGGCAGGGTCCTTACGGACCGGGGAGCTGTTTTTT | CASSLGAGSLRTGELFF
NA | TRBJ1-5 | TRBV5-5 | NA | TGTGCCAGCAGCTTGGAAGGGGGCAATCAGCCCCAGCATTTT | CASSLEGGNQPQHF
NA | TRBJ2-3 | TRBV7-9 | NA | TGTGCCAGCAGCTTAGCGCAGGGGAGTTTCACAGATACGCAGTATTTT | CASSLAQGSFTDTQYF
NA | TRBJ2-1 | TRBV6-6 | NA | TGTGCCAGCAGTTACCTATCCTACAATGAGCAGTTCTTC | CASSYLSYNEQFF
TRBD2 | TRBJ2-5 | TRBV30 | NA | TGTGCCTGGAGAACCGGGACTAGCGGGAGTAGGGAGACCCAGTACTTC | CAWRTGTSGSRETQYF
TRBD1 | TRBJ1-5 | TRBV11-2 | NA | TGTGCCAGCAGCCTCGACAGGGGGCATCAGCCCCAGCATTTT | CASSLDRGHQPQHF
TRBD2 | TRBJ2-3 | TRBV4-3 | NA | TGCGCCAGCAGCCAAGTGTCTAGCGGTCACACAGATACGCAGTATTTT | CASSQVSSGHTDTQYF
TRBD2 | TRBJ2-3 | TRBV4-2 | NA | TGTGCCAGCAGCCAAGAAACTAGCGGAGTGGCCGGGGCAGATACGCAGTATTTT | CASSQETSGVAGADTQYF
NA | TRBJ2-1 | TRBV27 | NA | TGTGCCAGCAGGAAGGGAGGTAATTACAATGAGCAGTTCTTC | CASRKGGNYNEQFF